The entry below gives a single T cell receptor beta chain sequence along with its context. The sample is drawn from a study of T cell changes during pregnancy in multiple sclerosis. Germline CDR1 reads LNHDA; CDR2 reads SQIVND (reference sequence). V dropped 5 bases and J dropped 2 bases, with 13 bases sitting between them. The CDR3 extends over 15 amino acids. Produced via immunoSEQ multiplex PCR; TCRdb's table is partial and in-frame only. The table includes roughly 60,000 clones, around 90% detected once. This sequence joins TRBV19 and TRBJ2-1, with D perhaps TRBD2 (6 bases). The specimen was peripheral blood, collected in the second trimester of pregnancy. This receptor was taken from a female donor with multiple sclerosis, enrolled in a pregnancy study. The CDR3 spells CASSEAGPPYNEQFF. For the CDR3, the DNA is TGTGCCAGTAGTGAAGCGGGTCCCCCCTACAATGAGCAGTTCTTC.